Below, 24 T cell receptor beta chains from the same sample are listed, as sequenced in a study of OX40 agonist ivuxolimab in advanced cancers. TCRdb's table, derived via immunoSEQ multiplex PCR, lists solely in-frame clones and lacks some. The table includes 92,000 or so clones, approximately 90% detected once. The sequencing used CD4+ or CD8+ T cells sorted from blood, collected in a trial of the OX40 agonist ivuxolimab. The receptor set was obtained from an adult with an advanced solid tumor such as melanoma, head and neck, liver or kidney cancer.

The V and J genes are TRBV18 and TRBJ1-2, with D possibly TRBD1 on 5 matching bases. CDR3 length: 14 amino acids. Germline CDR1 is KGHSH and CDR2 is LQKENI. Deletions cut 1 base from V and 2 bases from J, with 8 bases between. The CDR3 sequence: CASSPRDANYGYTF. CDR3 sequence (DNA): TGTGCCAGCTCACCACGGGACGCCAACTATGGCTACACCTTC. The whole variable domain, filled in from reference TRBV18 and TRBJ1-2, reads NAGVMQNPRHLVRRRGQEARLRCSPMKGHSHVYWYRQLPEEGLKFMVYLQKENIIDESGMPKERFSAEFPKEGPSILRIQQVVRGDSAAYFCASSPRDANYGYTFGSGTRLTVV.

In this sample, this clone turned up once. The rearrangement joins TRBV5-4 to TRBJ2-5; 9 bases are shared with TRBD2. The better agreement between TRBJ2-7 and the DNA end casts doubt on the J call. CDR1 SGHNT and CDR2 YYREEE come from the germline V gene (reference sequence). CDR3 size: 16 residues. The CDR3, as DNA: TGTGCCAGCAGCACAGGCGGTAGCGGGAGTCGCTACGAGCAGTACTTC. This encodes CASSTGGSGSRYEQYF.

V gene TRBV7-8 combines with J gene TRBJ2-1; D perhaps matches TRBD2 (7 bases). The CDR3 has 16 residues. V was clipped by 3 bases and J by 2 bases, with 14 bases between them. The germline CDR1 and CDR2 sequences are SGHVS and FQNEAQ. The CDR3 DNA sequence: TGTGCCAGCAGCTTTTTTGGGGAGGGGGCCTACAATGAGCAGTTCTTC. Its translation: CASSFFGEGAYNEQFF.

The sample holds a few counts of this clone. CDR3 nucleotides: TGTGCCAGCACGACCGACCAGGGAAGGAGTCAGCCCCAGCATTTT. Translating it yields CASTTDQGRSQPQHF. The chain employs TRBV28 and TRBJ1-5, with a possible D match to TRBD1 (5 bases). Trimming left V 7 bases short and J 6 bases short, with 19 bases between. CDR1 is MDHEN, CDR2 SYDVKM, per germline. This CDR3 is built from 15 residues.

The chain employs TRBV9 and TRBJ1-1, with D hard to call. Per the germline V gene, CDR1 is SGDLS and CDR2 is YYNGEE. Trimming left V 4 bases short and J 1 base short, with 11 bases between. This CDR3 spans 14 amino acids. Written as DNA, the CDR3 is TGTGCCAGCAGCTTACAAACCAAGAACACTGAAGCTTTCTTT. It codes for CASSLQTKNTEAFF.

The V gene is TRBV12-1, the J gene TRBJ1-6. TRBV12-1 is assigned pseudogene status. CDR3 size: 11 residues. Here the CDR3 reads CARWGNSPLHF. The CDR3 nucleotides are TGTGCCAGATGGGGGAATTCACCCCTCCACTTT.

V is TRBV27 and J is TRBJ1-1; 11 bases are shared with TRBD1. Trimming removed 5 bases from V and 10 bases from J; junction bases left unmatched: 12. Germline V gene sequence: CDR1 MNHEY, CDR2 SMNVEV (reference sequence). The CDR3 runs to 15 residues. CDR3 nucleotides: TGTGCCAGCAGTAGGACAGGGGGCGCGGTCAGGGGAGCTTTCTTT. Protein sequence: CASSRTGGAVRGAFF.

This chain connects TRBV9 to TRBJ2-1; D perhaps matches TRBD1 (6 bases). This CDR3 region has 17 residues. V was clipped by 4 bases and J by 0 bases, with 17 bases between them. Germline V gives CDR1 SGDLS, CDR2 YYNGEE. CDR3 coding DNA: TGTGCCAGCAGCCCCCGGACAGCTTCCAACTCCTACAATGAGCAGTTCTTC. Translating it yields CASSPRTASNSYNEQFF.

The chain couples TRBV5-1 to TRBJ2-7; perhaps TRBD1 as D (5 bases). The germline CDR1 and CDR2 sequences are SGHRS and YFSETQ. This CDR3 is 16 amino acids long. The ends were cut back, 0 bases at V and 2 bases at J, with 15 bases in the middle. This CDR3 is CASSLGRFDSPYEQYF. The CDR3 DNA reads as TGCGCCAGCAGCTTGGGAAGATTCGACAGCCCCTACGAGCAGTACTTC.

The V gene is TRBV11-3, the J gene TRBJ2-5; a weak D match, TRBD2 (6 bases). Germline V lookup: CDR1 SGHNT, CDR2 YENEEA. V dropped 5 bases and J dropped 4 bases, with 14 bases sitting between them. The CDR3 has 14 amino acids. The CDR3 DNA reads as TGTGCCAGCAGCCAGGGACTCCTCCGAGAGACCCAGTACTTC. Translated: CASSQGLLRETQYF. The full variable domain, its missing parts supplied by reference TRBV11-3 and TRBJ2-5, is EAGVVQSPRYKIIEKKQPVAFWCNPISGHNTLYWYLQNLGQGPELLIRYENEEAVDDSQLPKDRFSAERLKGVDSTLKIQPAELGDSAVYLCASSQGLLRETQYFGPGTRLLVL.

The V gene is TRBV19, the J gene TRBJ2-7; D is unresolved. With 5 bases removed from V and 0 bases from J, the gap between germline ends came to 14 bases. This CDR3 has 15 residues. Germline loops: CDR1 LNHDA, CDR2 SQIVND (reference sequence). CDR3 sequence reads: CASSFSVSSSYEQYF. The CDR3 DNA reads as TGTGCCAGTAGTTTTTCCGTTTCTAGCTCCTACGAGCAGTACTTC.

The rearrangement joins TRBV30 to TRBJ1-1; 8 nucleotides align to TRBD1. The CDR3 is made up of 15 amino acids. Germline V lookup: CDR1 GTSNPN, CDR2 SVGIG (reference sequence). With 2 bases clipped from V and 5 bases from J, the junction kept 10 bases outside the gene matches. CDR3 DNA sequence: TGTGCCTGGAGTTTCCCTAGGACAGGGTCGACTGAAGCTTTCTTT. Protein: CAWSFPRTGSTEAFF.

The chain employs TRBV5-6 and TRBJ2-5; 10 nucleotides match TRBD2. Germline-derived CDR1 and CDR2 are SGHDT and YYEEEE. The CDR3 is 18 amino acids. V shed 4 bases and J 4 bases; nucleotides not matched to a gene: 16. CDR3 protein: CASSLRPPSGREGETQYF. CDR3 DNA: TGTGCCAGCAGCCTAAGACCCCCGAGCGGGAGGGAGGGAGAGACCCAGTACTTC.

This clone was seen just once. This chain joins TRBV5-1 and TRBJ2-7, with 11 nucleotides matching TRBD2. CDR1 is SGHRS, CDR2 YFSETQ, per germline. Trimming at V came to 0 bases and at J to 1 base, leaving 12 bases not matched to a gene. The CDR3 consists of 19 residues. CDR3 sequence reads: CASSLEGGTSGAGSYEQYF. The CDR3 DNA sequence: TGCGCCAGCAGCTTGGAGGGAGGGACTAGCGGTGCGGGGTCCTACGAGCAGTACTTC.

V is TRBV27 and J is TRBJ1-6, with D possibly being TRBD1 (6 bases). The CDR3 is made up of 16 amino acids. Per the germline V gene, CDR1 is MNHEY and CDR2 is SMNVEV (reference sequence). Trimming took 3 bases from V and 5 from J, leaving 14 bases between them. The CDR3 reads CASSFAGTHNNSPLHF. CDR3 DNA sequence: TGTGCCAGCAGTTTCGCCGGGACACATAATAATTCACCCCTCCACTTT.

This chain links TRBV27 with TRBJ1-2; D might be TRBD1 (6 bases). The length of the CDR3 is 12 residues. V dropped 3 bases and J dropped 10 bases, with 12 bases sitting between them. Germline V gene data show CDR1 as MNHEY and CDR2 as SMNVEV (reference sequence). This CDR3 reads CASSFTGNFYTF. The CDR3 bases are TGTGCCAGCAGTTTTACAGGGAACTTCTACACCTTC.

The chain joins TRBV30 to TRBJ1-2; D not certain. Germline V gives CDR1 GTSNPN, CDR2 SVGIG (reference sequence). The V gene lost 0 bases and the J gene lost 5 bases, with 10 bases spanning the gap. The CDR3 sequence is 13 residues long. The CDR3 bases are TGTGCCTGGAGTGTACTGGGCGGGTATGGCTACACCTTC. Protein sequence: CAWSVLGGYGYTF.

A few counts support this clone. The chain joins TRBV10-3 to TRBJ1-1, with D uncertain. Germline V gene sequence: CDR1 ENHRY, CDR2 SYGVKD. Trimming pared 3 bases from V and 1 base from J, leaving 3 bases between. This CDR3 has 12 residues. In DNA, the CDR3 is TGTGCCATCAGTGACAGGAACACTGAAGCTTTCTTT. It translates to CAISDRNTEAFF.

This chain links TRBV6-6 with TRBJ2-5; D may correspond to TRBD1 or TRBD2 (5 bases each). Trimming pared 1 base from V and 5 bases from J, leaving 8 bases between. CDR1 and CDR2 from the germline V gene are MNHNY and SVGAGI (reference sequence). The CDR3 contains 13 residues. CDR3 amino acids: CASSYWGGETQYF. Here the CDR3 DNA reads TGTGCCAGCAGTTACTGGGGCGGGGAGACCCAGTACTTC.

The chain combines TRBV29-1 with TRBJ2-7; the match to TRBD2 covers 8 bases. The CDR3 covers 13 residues. Germline CDR1 reads SQVTM; CDR2 reads ANQGSEA. The V gene end was trimmed by 4 bases and the J gene end by 7 bases; junction bases not matched to a gene: 9. In DNA, the CDR3 is TGCAGCGTTGTCCCCGGGGCGGGAGGTGAGCAGTACTTC. It specifies CSVVPGAGGEQYF.

J is TRBJ2-7 and V is TRBV11-2; weak D call: TRBD1 (6 bases). CDR1 is SGHAT and CDR2 is FQNNGV in the germline V gene. V was clipped by 3 bases and J by 1 base, with 13 bases between them. The CDR3 has 15 residues. CDR3 region: CASSFDRIISYEQYF. CDR3 nucleotides: TGTGCCAGCAGCTTCGACAGGATTATTTCCTACGAGCAGTACTTC. Full variable domain (remainder filled in from reference TRBV11-2 and TRBJ2-7): EAGVAQSPRYKIIEKRQSVAFWCNPISGHATLYWYQQILGQGPKLLIQFQNNGVVDDSQLPKDRFSAERLKGVDSTLKIQPAKLEDSAVYLCASSFDRIISYEQYFGPGTRLTVT.

This clone was seen just once. The rearrangement uses TRBV11-3 and TRBJ2-7, with 10 bases identical to TRBD1. Germline CDR1 and CDR2: SGHNT and YENEEA. The CDR3 contains 15 residues. The ends lost 6 bases at V and 5 bases at J; junction bases unmatched: 10. The chain's CDR3 is CASRSRDRGTHEQYF. The CDR3 coding sequence is TGTGCCAGCAGGTCCCGGGACAGGGGTACCCACGAGCAGTACTTC.

This clone was detected a few times. The chain links TRBV9 to TRBJ2-4; 9 bases line up with TRBD2. Germline CDR1 SGDLS, CDR2 YYNGEE. V was pared by 4 bases and J by 5 bases, with 16 bases of the junction left unmatched. The CDR3 sequence is 18 residues long. The CDR3 protein is CASSQEGWASGNENIQYF. The CDR3 DNA reads as TGTGCCAGCAGCCAAGAGGGTTGGGCTAGCGGGAACGAAAACATTCAGTACTTC.

The chain uses TRBV11-2 and TRBJ2-7, with D tentatively TRBD1 or TRBD2 (5 bases each). V lost 10 bases and J 1 base, leaving 17 bases between the germline ends. The V gene's germline CDR1 is SGHAT and CDR2 FQNNGV. This CDR3 region has 14 residues. CDR3 coding DNA: TGTGCCATTGCCGGGACCGCAGGTTCCTACGAGCAGTACTTC. Translating gives CAIAGTAGSYEQYF.